Below, 21 T cell receptor beta chains from the same sample are listed, as sequenced in a study of radiation and T cells in renal cell carcinoma. Time point: blood 4 weeks post-SBRT, at nephrectomy. Specified treatment: 15 Gy SBRT to primary tumor, nephrectomy 4 weeks later. Profiled with immunoSEQ multiplex PCR; TCRdb holds only in-frame clones, not every one. Among around 180,000 clones listed, about 85% were seen once. Sequenced here: blood, sampled from a patient whose treatment included radiotherapy and nephrectomy. These receptors were taken from a woman between 45 and 65 years old with renal cell carcinoma.

The count of this clone is one. The rearrangement links TRBV9 to TRBJ2-1; 11 positions agree with TRBD2. CDR3 length equals 16 residues. From germline, CDR1 is SGDLS and CDR2 YYNGEE. J lost 9 bases, V lost 3 bases, and 11 bases had no gene match. CDR3 in amino acids: CASSALLSGGAREQFF. The CDR3 DNA reads TGTGCCAGCAGCGCCCTTCTTAGCGGGGGGGCCCGTGAGCAGTTCTTC. The full variable domain, with the rest looked up from reference TRBV9 and TRBJ2-1, is DSGVTQTPKHLITATGQRVTLRCSPRSGDLSVYWYQQSLDQGLQFLIQYYNGEERAKGNILERFSAQQFPDLHSELNLSSLELGDSALYFCASSALLSGGAREQFFGPGTRLTVL.

The chain employs TRBV4-3 and TRBJ2-7; D is undetermined. From germline, CDR1 is LGHNA and CDR2 YSLEER. This CDR3 region has 14 residues. V lost 1 base, J lost 0 bases, and 7 bases lay in between. The CDR3 DNA reads as TGCGCCAGCAGCCAAGCAATGAGCTCCTACGAGCAGTACTTC. It yields the protein CASSQAMSSYEQYF.

The chain recombines TRBV5-1 with TRBJ2-7; 7 nucleotides agree with TRBD2. The CDR3 loop spans 14 amino acids. J gave up 5 bases and V 4 bases, and 9 bases lay outside the gene matches. Germline V gene sequence: CDR1 SGHRS, CDR2 YFSETQ. CDR3 sequence: CASSLLAVGNEQYF. In DNA, the CDR3 is TGCGCCAGCAGCCTGCTAGCGGTGGGCAACGAGCAGTACTTC.

The genes are TRBV5-1 and TRBJ2-6; the D is unclear. The CDR3 is made up of 15 amino acids. The germline CDR1 and CDR2 sequences are SGHRS and YFSETQ. V was cut by 2 bases and J by 0 bases, with 6 bases left in between. The CDR3 DNA reads TGCGCCAGCAGCTTTGGGGACTCTGGGGCCAACGTCCTGACTTTC. Translation: CASSFGDSGANVLTF.

V is TRBV7-2 and J is TRBJ2-2; D may match TRBD1 or TRBD2 (5 bases each). CDR1 is SGHTA and CDR2 is FQGNSA in the germline V gene. Trimming left V 2 bases short and J 8 bases short, with 15 bases between. This CDR3 is 15 amino acids long. For the CDR3, the DNA is TGTGCCAGCAGCTTAACCGGGACGCCGGTTGGGGAGCTGTTTTTT. It encodes CASSLTGTPVGELFF. Supplemented by reference TRBV7-2 and TRBJ2-2, the full variable domain reads GAGVSQSPSNKVTEKGKDVELRCDPISGHTALYWYRQSLGQGLEFLIYFQGNSAPDKSGLPSDRFSAERTGGSVSTLTIQRTQQEDSAVYLCASSLTGTPVGELFFGEGSRLTVL.

The chain recombines TRBV5-5 with TRBJ2-1, with 9 bases fitting TRBD1. V was clipped by 5 bases and J by 10 bases; unmatched bases: 16. The CDR3 is made up of 16 amino acids. CDR1 and CDR2 (germline): SGHKS, YYEKEE (reference sequence). The CDR3 region has the DNA TGTGCCAGCAGTGACGGAATTGGGACAGGGACGTACGAGCAGTTCTTC. Its translation is CASSDGIGTGTYEQFF. Variable domain in full (rest from reference TRBV5-5 and TRBJ2-1): DAGVTQSPTHLIKTRGQQVTLRCSPISGHKSVSWYQQVLGQGPQFIFQYYEKEERGRGNFPDRFSARQFPNYSSELNVNALLLGDSALYLCASSDGIGTGTYEQFFGPGTRLTVL.

The chain couples TRBV6-1 to TRBJ2-1; 10 nucleotides match TRBD1. V shed 1 base, J shed 8 bases, and the junction held 8 bases outside the gene matches. Germline V gene data show CDR1 as MNHNS and CDR2 as SASEGT. CDR3 length equals 16 residues. CDR3 in DNA: TGTGCCAGCAGTGAAGATGGACAGGGGGGTGTAGATGAGCAGTTCTTC. This sequence encodes CASSEDGQGGVDEQFF.

The chain employs TRBV6-5 and TRBJ1-6; TRBD1 is a possible D gene (6 bases). Between the trimmed V and J ends, which lost 0 bases and 9 bases, there was a span of 12 bases. This CDR3 contains 15 residues. CDR1 and CDR2 from the germline V gene are MNHEY and SVGAGI. The CDR3 DNA is TGTGCCAGCAGTTACTCGTCAGGGGCGGCTTCACCCCTCCACTTT. Translation gives CASSYSSGAASPLHF.

The rearrangement joins TRBV29-1 to TRBJ2-1, with 12 positions matching TRBD2. Germline V gene data show CDR1 as SQVTM and CDR2 as ANQGSEA. The length of the CDR3 is 15 residues. Here the CDR3 DNA reads TGCAGTTCGGTGGCTAGCGGGGGGGCGTGGAATGAGCAGTTCTTC. It yields the protein CSSVASGGAWNEQFF.

In this sample, this clone turned up many times. V is TRBV27 and J is TRBJ2-1; no reliable D call. V shed 3 bases and J shed 0 bases, with 21 bases lying between them. CDR1 is MNHEY and CDR2 is SMNVEV in the germline V gene (reference sequence). The CDR3 consists of 19 residues. The CDR3 DNA sequence: TGTGCCAGCAGTTTTCGTTCAGGCAATCGGGTACTCTCCTACAATGAGCAGTTCTTC. It codes for CASSFRSGNRVLSYNEQFF.

This clone was seen a single time. The chain links TRBV5-4 to TRBJ2-7; the match to TRBD1 covers 10 bases. V was pared by 0 bases and J by 0 bases, with 0 bases of the junction left unmatched. Per germline, CDR1 SGHNT and CDR2 YYREEE (reference sequence). This CDR3 is built from 15 residues. The CDR3 nucleotides read TGTGCCAGCAGCTTGGGGACAGGGGGCTCCTACGAGCAGTACTTC. Its protein is CASSLGTGGSYEQYF. The complete variable domain, with remaining parts taken from reference TRBV5-4 and TRBJ2-7, reads ETGVTQSPTHLIKTRGQQVTLRCSSQSGHNTVSWYQQALGQGPQFIFQYYREEENGRGNFPPRFSGLQFPNYSSELNVNALELDDSALYLCASSLGTGGSYEQYFGPGTRLTVT.

This sequence joins TRBV30 and TRBJ2-1, with D perhaps TRBD1 (6 bases). The germline V gene encodes CDR1 GTSNPN and CDR2 SVGIG (reference sequence). The CDR3 length is 11 residues. V shed 2 bases and J shed 10 bases, with 9 bases lying between them. The CDR3 sequence: CAWSTGREQFF. The CDR3 bases are TGTGCCTGGAGTACAGGGCGGGAGCAGTTCTTC.

The chain joins TRBV30 to TRBJ1-2, with D hard to call. V was trimmed by 1 base and J by 4 bases, leaving 7 bases between them. CDR1 and CDR2 (germline): GTSNPN, SVGIG (reference sequence). The CDR3 contains 12 residues. For the CDR3, the DNA is TGTGCCTGGAGTGGGAACACCTATGGCTACACCTTC. Amino acids: CAWSGNTYGYTF.

The chain uses TRBV7-8 and TRBJ2-6; D remains unclear. Germline V gene sequence: CDR1 SGHVS, CDR2 FQNEAQ. The ends were cut back, 4 bases at V and 3 bases at J, with 19 bases in the middle. This CDR3 is built from 18 residues. CDR3 amino acids: CASSSEASGFRGANVLTF. The CDR3 DNA follows: TGTGCCAGCAGCTCAGAAGCGTCCGGGTTTCGTGGGGCCAACGTCCTGACTTTC.

This chain uses TRBV6-6 with TRBJ1-1, with 9 bases identical to TRBD1. Germline V gene sequence: CDR1 MNHNY, CDR2 SVGAGI (reference sequence). The CDR3 covers 14 residues. V shed 5 bases, J shed 1 base, and the junction held 2 bases outside the gene matches. CDR3 bases: TGTGCCAGCAGTCGACAGGGGGGGAACACTGAAGCTTTCTTT. Translated: CASSRQGGNTEAFF.

The V and J genes are TRBV4-3 and TRBJ2-1, with D perhaps TRBD2 (6 bases). The CDR3 sequence is 14 residues long. The V and J ends lost 4 bases and 2 bases respectively, with 9 bases between them. The germline gives CDR1 LGHNA, CDR2 YSLEER. CDR3 protein: CASSPSGAYNEQFF. The CDR3 nucleotides read TGCGCCAGCAGCCCGTCGGGGGCCTACAATGAGCAGTTCTTC.

The genes are TRBV2 and TRBJ2-4, with D perhaps matching TRBD1 (7 bases). There are 16 residues in the CDR3. V was pared by 6 bases and J by 1 base, with 16 bases between. CDR1 SNHLY and CDR2 FYNNEI come from the germline V gene. CDR3 nucleotides: TGTGCCAGCAGGGAGGGACAGCAGCCCGCCAAAAACATTCAGTACTTC. It yields the protein CASREGQQPAKNIQYF.

V is TRBV5-1 and J is TRBJ1-1; the D gene is possibly TRBD1 (6 bases). The germline CDR1 and CDR2 sequences are SGHRS and YFSETQ. This CDR3 region has 16 residues. Trimming stripped 4 bases from V and 1 base from J, with 17 bases between. The CDR3 coding sequence is TGCGCCAGCAGCCCGATGGGGGGCGCATGGAACACTGAAGCTTTCTTT. Its protein is CASSPMGGAWNTEAFF. The variable domain in full, completed from reference TRBV5-1 and TRBJ1-1, reads KAGVTQTPRYLIKTRGQQVTLSCSPISGHRSVSWYQQTPGQGLQFLFEYFSETQRNKGNFPGRFSGRQFSNSRSEMNVSTLELGDSALYLCASSPMGGAWNTEAFFGQGTRLTVV.

V gene TRBV6-5 combines with J gene TRBJ2-7; the D call may be TRBD1 or TRBD2 (5 bases each). Trimming took off 6 bases at V and 2 bases at J, with 17 bases between the two ends. The germline CDR1 and CDR2 sequences are MNHEY and SVGAGI. CDR3 length: 15 residues. CDR3 sequence: CASSLTARETYEQYF. DNA for the CDR3: TGTGCCAGCAGCCTGACGGCCAGGGAGACCTACGAGCAGTACTTC.

This clone has a handful of counts. V is TRBV29-1 and J is TRBJ2-7; 7 bases map to TRBD1. CDR3 length: 13 residues. Germline CDR1 and CDR2: SQVTM and ANQGSEA. After removal of 6 bases from V and 0 bases from J, the junction contained 5 bases not matched to a gene. CDR3: CSVSRTGSYEQYF. CDR3 in DNA: TGCAGCGTCTCGAGGACAGGCTCCTACGAGCAGTACTTC.

This chain connects TRBV2 to TRBJ1-2, with D hard to call. The V and J ends lost 1 base and 8 bases respectively, with 11 bases between them. The germline V gene has CDR1 SNHLY and CDR2 FYNNEI. This CDR3 region has 13 residues. The CDR3 loop reads CASSEELVGGYTF. The CDR3 bases are TGTGCCAGCAGTGAAGAGTTGGTTGGCGGCTACACCTTC.